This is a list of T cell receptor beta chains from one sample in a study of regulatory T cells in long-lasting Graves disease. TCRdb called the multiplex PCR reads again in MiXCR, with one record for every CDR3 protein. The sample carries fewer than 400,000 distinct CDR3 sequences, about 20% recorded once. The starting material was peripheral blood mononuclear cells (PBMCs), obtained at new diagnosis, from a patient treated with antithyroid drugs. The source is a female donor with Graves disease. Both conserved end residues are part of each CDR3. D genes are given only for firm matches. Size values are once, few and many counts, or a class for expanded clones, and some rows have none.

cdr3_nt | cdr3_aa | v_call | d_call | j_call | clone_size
TGTGCCAGTACCACAGATAACTATGGCTACACCTTC | CASTTDNYGYTF | TRBV19 | NA | TRBJ1-2 | many
TGCAGTGCTAGAGCGGGAGGGGAAACCGGTAATTCACCCCTCCACTTT | CSARAGGETGNSPLHF | TRBV20-1 | NA | TRBJ1-6 | many
TGTGCCAGCAGCCCCTCGGGTGGTTCCAGGGGAGTGTACGAGCAGTACTTC | CASSPSGGSRGVYEQYF | TRBV11-3 | NA | TRBJ2-7 | many
TGTGCCAGCAGTTTAGCGGGAGGGCGTAGGTCCTACAATGAGCAGTTCTTC | CASSLAGGRRSYNEQFF | TRBV28 | TRBD2 | TRBJ2-1 | many
TGTGCCACCAGCAGACCCGGGACTAGCGGGAGGCGCGGGGATACGCAGTATTTT | CATSRPGTSGRRGDTQYF | TRBV15 | TRBD2 | TRBJ2-3 | many
TGTGCCAGCAGCCAAGAGGGGGATCCGGACACTGAAGCTTTCTTT | CASSQEGDPDTEAFF | TRBV3-1 | NA | TRBJ1-1 | few
TGTGCCAGCTCACCGGGACAGGGGGTATACAATGAGCAGTTCTTC | CASSPGQGVYNEQFF | TRBV18 | TRBD1 | TRBJ2-1 | many
TGTGCCAGCATCCTAATGAACACTGAAGCTTTCTTT | CASILMNTEAFF | TRBV6-2/TRBV6-3 | NA | TRBJ1-1 | NA
TGTGCCAGCAGCTTGGCCCTAGCGGGAGGTTATAGCGAGCAGTACTTC | CASSLALAGGYSEQYF | TRBV5-6 | TRBD2 | TRBJ2-7 | NA
TGCAGCGTTCCAACCCCGACAGGGCGCTACTATGGCTACACCTTC | CSVPTPTGRYYGYTF | TRBV29-1 | TRBD1 | TRBJ1-2 | many
TGTGCCAGCAAGGGGCAGGCGAGGACTAATGAAAAACTGTTTTTT | CASKGQARTNEKLFF | TRBV2 | NA | TRBJ1-4 | many
TGTGCCAGCAGTGGTTTCCGGGACAGGGGAGTCGAGCAGTACTTC | CASSGFRDRGVEQYF | TRBV2 | TRBD1 | TRBJ2-7 | many
TGTGCCAGCAGCCCCCAGGGGCTAGCGACCTACGAGCAGTACTTC | CASSPQGLATYEQYF | TRBV14 | NA | TRBJ2-7 | many
TGTGCCAGCAGCTTCCCAGGGGCGACCCAGTACTTC | CASSFPGATQYF | TRBV11-2 | NA | TRBJ2-5 | many
TGCGCCAGCAGCCAAGAAGGAGTCGGGAGGCCTCAAGAGACCCAGTACTTC | CASSQEGVGRPQETQYF | TRBV4-1 | TRBD2 | TRBJ2-5 | NA
TGCAGCGTTGTAAAAAGGAATATGGCTGGAAACACCATATATTTT | CSVVKRNMAGNTIYF | TRBV29-1 | NA | TRBJ1-3 | many
TGTGCCAGCAGCTTAGGGGGGGCGAGGAATTCACCCCTCCACTTT | CASSLGGARNSPLHF | TRBV11-3 | NA | TRBJ1-6 | many
TGTGCCACCAGTGATTTTCCAGATAGCGGAGATACGCAGTATTTT | CATSDFPDSGDTQYF | TRBV24-1 | NA | TRBJ2-3 | few
TGTGCCAGCAGGACCTCCGGGACCAACTATGGCTACACCTTC | CASRTSGTNYGYTF | TRBV7-9 | NA | TRBJ1-2 | NA
TGTGCCAGCAGGGTGACTAGCGGGGGAAGGCATGAGCAGTTCTTC | CASRVTSGGRHEQFF | TRBV6-2/TRBV6-3 | TRBD2 | TRBJ2-1 | few
TGTGCCAGCAGTGAAGCGCGACAGTATGGCTACACCTTC | CASSEARQYGYTF | TRBV6-1 | NA | TRBJ1-2 | many
TGTGCCAGCAGCCGTAAGACAGGCTTCAATCAGCCCCAGCATTTT | CASSRKTGFNQPQHF | TRBV28 | NA | TRBJ1-5 | many
TGCAGTGCAGCCCTAGCGGGAGGTACCTACGAGCAGTACTTC | CSAALAGGTYEQYF | TRBV20-1 | TRBD2 | TRBJ2-7 | many
TGTGCCAGCAGTTCCCTCCGGGGCCAGACCCAGTACTTC | CASSSLRGQTQYF | TRBV12-3/TRBV12-4 | NA | TRBJ2-5 | many
TGTGCCAGCAGCCTACTGGTCCCCCTTGGCTACACCTTC | CASSLLVPLGYTF | TRBV28 | NA | TRBJ1-2 | many
TGTGCCACCAGTGCCCCGACTAGCCAAGAGACCCAGTACTTC | CATSAPTSQETQYF | TRBV24-1 | NA | TRBJ2-5 | many
TGTGCCAGTAGTATTGCAGTGGGCGCTGAAGCTTTCTTT | CASSIAVGAEAFF | TRBV19 | NA | TRBJ1-1 | many
TGTGCCAGCGCCGAAGGGACAGGGGGACAAGAGACCCAGTACTTC | CASAEGTGGQETQYF | TRBV11-3 | TRBD1 | TRBJ2-5 | many
TGCGCCAGCAGCTTGAGACAGGGAGTTCAGCCCCAGCATTTT | CASSLRQGVQPQHF | TRBV10-2 | TRBD1 | TRBJ1-5 | few
TGTGCCAGCTTGCGGGAGTTGGTAGAGACCCAGTACTTC | CASLRELVETQYF | TRBV2 | TRBD2 | TRBJ2-5 | many
TGTGCCAGCAGTGAAGCGGGGACAGGGAACTATGGCTACACCTTC | CASSEAGTGNYGYTF | TRBV2 | TRBD1 | TRBJ1-2 | many
TGTGCCTCACAGTCTAACTATGGCTACACCTTC | CASQSNYGYTF | TRBV10-3 | NA | TRBJ1-2 | NA
TGTGCCAGCAGCTTAGCGGCAGCGGGAGGGCCAGGTAGAGAGACCCAGTACTTC | CASSLAAAGGPGRETQYF | TRBV7-6 | TRBD2 | TRBJ2-5 | NA
TGTGCCACCCCCGTTGACAGGAGCTCCTACAATGAGCAGTTCTTC | CATPVDRSSYNEQFF | TRBV15 | NA | TRBJ2-1 | NA
TGTGCCAGCAGTACGGGGACCCTTCGGGCTAATGAAAAACTGTTTTTT | CASSTGTLRANEKLFF | TRBV12-3/TRBV12-4 | NA | TRBJ1-4 | many
TGTGCCAGTAGTATAGGTAGGCGGGCGATCCACAATGAGCAGTTCTTC | CASSIGRRAIHNEQFF | TRBV19 | NA | TRBJ2-1 | few
TGTGCCTGGACCACGGGGAGGCGGGAACCCGAGCAGTACTTC | CAWTTGRREPEQYF | TRBV30 | NA | TRBJ2-7 | many
TGTGCCAGCTCACCACCGGCCGGCACAGATACGCAGTATTTT | CASSPPAGTDTQYF | TRBV18 | NA | TRBJ2-3 | NA
TGTGCCAGCGCCACCTTGAGGCAGTCAGGAGAGACCCAGTACTTC | CASATLRQSGETQYF | TRBV6-1 | NA | TRBJ2-5 | few
TGTGCTAGTGGCACATTCGGACTATCCCACTACGAGCAGTACTTC | CASGTFGLSHYEQYF | TRBV12-5 | NA | TRBJ2-7 | many
TGCAGTGCTAGACTAGCGGGAGGATACTTAGATACGCAGTATTTT | CSARLAGGYLDTQYF | TRBV20-1 | TRBD2 | TRBJ2-3 | NA
TGTGCCAGCAACCAAGGAGTGGGGACAGGGAGAGAGACCCAGTACTTC | CASNQGVGTGRETQYF | TRBV6-1 | TRBD1 | TRBJ2-5 | NA
TGTGCCAGCAGCTCCTGGGGGGAAATGATGGATACGCAGTATTTT | CASSSWGEMMDTQYF | TRBV11-2 | NA | TRBJ2-3 | many
TGTGCCAGCAGCTCAAATAGCGGTAGCTCCTACGAGCAGTACTTC | CASSSNSGSSYEQYF | TRBV7-9 | NA | TRBJ2-7 | NA
TGTGCCAGCAGCTTTAGGGACAGGGAATTTAACTATGGCTACACCTTC | CASSFRDREFNYGYTF | TRBV13 | TRBD1 | TRBJ1-2 | few
TGTGCCAGCAGCGAACAGGGAACTAACTATGGCTACACCTTC | CASSEQGTNYGYTF | TRBV13 | NA | TRBJ1-2 | many
TGTGCCAGCAGCTTACCGACCGTAACCTACGAGCAGTACTTC | CASSLPTVTYEQYF | TRBV5-5 | NA | TRBJ2-7 | many
TGTGCCAGCAGCTCCCTCCGCCCGGAGCAGTACTTC | CASSSLRPEQYF | TRBV7-9 | NA | TRBJ2-7 | few
TGTGCCAGCAGCTTATTATCGGGGACCACTGAAGCTTTCTTT | CASSLLSGTTEAFF | TRBV7-2 | NA | TRBJ1-1 | many
TGCGCCAGCAGTGAGTCGTCCTGGGGATTGGGCACTGAAGCTTTCTTT | CASSESSWGLGTEAFF | TRBV10-2 | NA | TRBJ1-1 | many
TGTGCCAGCAGCCAAGACCGGAAGGCCGGGCGGGCCCCCTACGAGCAGTACTTC | CASSQDRKAGRAPYEQYF | TRBV14 | NA | TRBJ2-7 | few
TGTGCCAGCGGTCCGGGACTAGGGTCGGACATTCAGTACTTC | CASGPGLGSDIQYF | TRBV2 | TRBD2 | TRBJ2-4 | NA
TGTGCCAGCAGTCCCCGGACTAGCGGGAGTGGGGAGCTGTTTTTT | CASSPRTSGSGELFF | TRBV28 | TRBD2 | TRBJ2-2 | many
TGTGCCAGCAGCTTAGGGTCAGGTCCCACCACAGATACGCAGTATTTT | CASSLGSGPTTDTQYF | TRBV7-2 | NA | TRBJ2-3 | many